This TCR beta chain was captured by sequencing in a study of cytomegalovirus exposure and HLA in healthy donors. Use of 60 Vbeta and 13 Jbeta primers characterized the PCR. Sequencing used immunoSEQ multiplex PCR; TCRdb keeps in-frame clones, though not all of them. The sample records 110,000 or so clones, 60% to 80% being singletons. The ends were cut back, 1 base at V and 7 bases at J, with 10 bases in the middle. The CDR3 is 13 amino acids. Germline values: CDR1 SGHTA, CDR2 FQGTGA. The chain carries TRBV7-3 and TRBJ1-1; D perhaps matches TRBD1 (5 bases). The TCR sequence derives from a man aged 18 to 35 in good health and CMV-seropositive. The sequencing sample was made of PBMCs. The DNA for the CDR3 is TGTGCCAGCAGCTTAAGTGGGGCGAGTGAAGCTTTCTTT. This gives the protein CASSLSGASEAFF.